The clone carrying this T cell receptor beta chain has just one count. The data were obtained in a study of blood T cell repertoires in COVID-19. Libraries were prepared by immunoSEQ multiplex PCR; TCRdb keeps only in-frame clonotypes and omits some of them. This table holds roughly 43,000 clones, around 90% found once. V was shortened by 1 base and J by 7 bases, with 11 bases between the two germline ends. This CDR3 has 13 amino acids. Per the germline V gene, CDR1 is SGHNT and CDR2 is YENEEA. V is TRBV11-3 and J is TRBJ2-7; no clear D gene. This receptor was identified in a man aged 50-60 years with active COVID-19. Material for sequencing was peripheral blood. The DNA for the CDR3 is TGTGCCAGCAGCTTAGGACCGGTCGGGGAGCAGTACTTC. It translates to CASSLGPVGEQYF.